The clone carrying this T cell receptor (beta chain) was picked up a small number of times. The target antigen is unknown. It is likely a read error, because the conserved phenylalanine at the end of the CDR3 is missing. The data originate from a study of regulatory T cells in long-lasting Graves disease. Regarding the study as a whole: Those with persistent Graves' had less TCR diversity than newly diagnosed patients.

The time point is: newly diagnosed GD, antithyroid drugs for less than 3 months. Extracted PBMC RNA gave rise to the TCR library. Arm-PCR of CDR3 regions with iRepertoire HTBI primers generated TCR beta libraries. TCRdb analysed the multiplex PCR reads with MiXCR anew, one entry per CDR3 protein. The top ten hold over 20% of the sample, which has 370,000 or so distinct CDR3 sequences, roughly 16% seen once. CDR1 is SNHLY, CDR2 FYNNEI, per germline. V shed 9 bases and J shed 6 bases, with 20 bases lying between them. The CDR3 consists of 14 residues. The same data also went into a second study, on T cells in Graves' hyperthyroidism and ophthalmopathy. That source adds: Ophthalmopathy prediction by the model preceded onset by a median roughly 6 months.

This chain links TRBV2 with TRBJ1-1; TRBD1 might be the D (6 bases). This clonotype was obtained from a woman aged 18-35 years with Graves disease. Sequenced here: peripheral blood mononuclear cells (PBMCs), sampled at new diagnosis, from a patient treated with antithyroid drugs. The CDR3 spells CASQTGHGKAEAFL. The DNA of the CDR3 is TGTGCCAGTCAGACGGGACACGGGAAGGCTGAAGCTTTCCTT.